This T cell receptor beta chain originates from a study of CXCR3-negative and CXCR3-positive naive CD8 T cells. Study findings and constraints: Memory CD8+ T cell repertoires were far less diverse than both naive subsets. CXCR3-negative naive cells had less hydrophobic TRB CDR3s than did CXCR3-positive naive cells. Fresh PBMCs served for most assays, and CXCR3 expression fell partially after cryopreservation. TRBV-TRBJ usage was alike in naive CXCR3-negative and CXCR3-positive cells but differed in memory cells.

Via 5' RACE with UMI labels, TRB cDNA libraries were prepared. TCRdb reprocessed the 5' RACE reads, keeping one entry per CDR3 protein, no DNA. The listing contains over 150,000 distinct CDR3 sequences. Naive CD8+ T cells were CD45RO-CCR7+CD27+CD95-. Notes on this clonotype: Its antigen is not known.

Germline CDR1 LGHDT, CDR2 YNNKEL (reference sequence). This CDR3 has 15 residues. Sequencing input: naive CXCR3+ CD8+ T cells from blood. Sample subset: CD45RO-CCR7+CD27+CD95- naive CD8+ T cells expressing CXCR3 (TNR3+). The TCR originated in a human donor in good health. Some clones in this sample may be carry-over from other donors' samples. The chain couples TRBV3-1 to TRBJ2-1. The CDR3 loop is CASSLTERAYNEQFF.